Listed below are T cell receptor beta chains from one sample, sequenced in a study of T cells after yellow fever vaccination. TCRdb re-derived calls from the 5' RACE reads in MiXCR, one entry per CDR3 protein. The table records approximately 300,000 distinct CDR3 sequences, 6.8% of them present only once. The starting material was PBMCs, obtained roughly 47 days after the first yellow fever vaccination. The receptor set was obtained from a man younger than 30 who received the YFV17D yellow fever vaccine. Both conserved end residues are part of each CDR3. A D gene is named only where the DNA matches it firmly. Clone size is not always given. Where it is, it says once, few, many or a class for expanded clones.

V gene: TRBV6-1; J gene: TRBJ2-7; clone size: few; D gene: TRBD2; CDR3 protein: CASRSWAGGYYEQYF; CDR3 DNA: TGTGCCAGCAGATCTTGGGCGGGGGGTTACTACGAGCAGTACTTC
V gene: TRBV12-3/TRBV12-4; J gene: TRBJ2-7; clone size: many; D gene: -; CDR3 protein: CASNPGTANKQYF; CDR3 DNA: TGTGCCAGCAACCCAGGGACCGCTAATAAGCAGTACTTC
V gene: TRBV4-2; J gene: TRBJ2-1; clone size: many; D gene: TRBD2; CDR3 protein: CASSQVMASGGLSSYNEQFF; CDR3 DNA: TGTGCCAGCAGCCAAGTAATGGCTAGCGGGGGGCTGAGCTCCTACAATGAGCAGTTCTTC
V gene: TRBV5-1; J gene: TRBJ1-2; clone size: -; D gene: TRBD1; CDR3 protein: CASSLRDRWDGYTF; CDR3 DNA: TGCGCCAGCAGCTTGAGGGACAGGTGGGATGGCTACACCTTC
V gene: TRBV27; J gene: TRBJ2-7; clone size: few; D gene: TRBD1; CDR3 protein: CASSAPYRGRYEQYF; CDR3 DNA: TGTGCCAGCAGTGCACCATACAGGGGTCGCTACGAGCAGTACTTC
V gene: TRBV7-2; J gene: TRBJ2-3; clone size: many; D gene: TRBD2; CDR3 protein: CASKAGGGHTQYF; CDR3 DNA: TGTGCCAGCAAGGCGGGGGGGGGGCATACGCAGTATTTT
V gene: TRBV20-1; J gene: TRBJ2-3; clone size: -; D gene: -; CDR3 protein: CSVPSNSPFTDTQYF; CDR3 DNA: TGCAGTGTCCCTAGCAACTCCCCTTTCACAGATACGCAGTATTTT
V gene: TRBV7-2; J gene: TRBJ2-1; clone size: few; D gene: TRBD2; CDR3 protein: CASSTGLAYNEQFF; CDR3 DNA: TGTGCCAGCAGCACGGGACTAGCGTACAATGAGCAGTTCTTC
V gene: TRBV15; J gene: TRBJ2-7; clone size: many; D gene: -; CDR3 protein: CATSGAASYEQYF; CDR3 DNA: TGTGCCACCTCTGGGGCCGCGTCCTACGAGCAGTACTTC
V gene: TRBV5-1; J gene: TRBJ2-7; clone size: many; D gene: -; CDR3 protein: CASSHLVQGTYEQYF; CDR3 DNA: TGCGCCAGCAGCCACTTGGTGCAGGGTACCTACGAGCAGTACTTC
V gene: TRBV7-2; J gene: TRBJ2-3; clone size: many; D gene: TRBD1; CDR3 protein: CASSVQGVPTDTQYF; CDR3 DNA: TGTGCCAGCAGCGTACAGGGGGTACCCACAGATACGCAGTATTTT
V gene: TRBV29-1; J gene: TRBJ2-2; clone size: many; D gene: TRBD1; CDR3 protein: CSVEGTGVTGELFF; CDR3 DNA: TGCAGCGTTGAAGGGACAGGGGTTACCGGGGAGCTGTTTTTT
V gene: TRBV5-1; J gene: TRBJ2-1; clone size: few; D gene: -; CDR3 protein: CASSSYRGNEQFF; CDR3 DNA: TGCGCCAGCAGCTCGTATAGGGGGAATGAGCAGTTCTTC
V gene: TRBV6-2/TRBV6-3; J gene: TRBJ2-3; clone size: few; D gene: TRBD1; CDR3 protein: CASRDPGQGTTDTQYF; CDR3 DNA: TGTGCCAGCAGGGACCCGGGACAGGGAACTACAGATACGCAGTATTTT
V gene: TRBV4-2; J gene: TRBJ2-2; clone size: -; D gene: -; CDR3 protein: CASSQETSRAGELFF; CDR3 DNA: TGTGCCAGCAGCCAAGAGACTAGTAGGGCCGGGGAGCTGTTTTTT
V gene: TRBV9; J gene: TRBJ2-1; clone size: -; D gene: TRBD2; CDR3 protein: CASSVGLAGSSYNEQFF; CDR3 DNA: TGTGCCAGCAGCGTAGGACTAGCGGGGAGCTCCTACAATGAGCAGTTCTTC
V gene: TRBV5-1; J gene: TRBJ2-3; clone size: many; D gene: TRBD2; CDR3 protein: CASSSLAGGLTDTQYF; CDR3 DNA: TGCGCCAGCAGCTCGCTAGCGGGGGGACTCACAGATACGCAGTATTTT
V gene: TRBV4-1; J gene: TRBJ2-4; clone size: -; D gene: TRBD2; CDR3 protein: CASSQERTSGGDIQYF; CDR3 DNA: TGCGCCAGCAGCCAGGAACGGACTAGCGGGGGGGACATTCAGTACTTC
V gene: TRBV12-3/TRBV12-4; J gene: TRBJ1-6; clone size: -; D gene: -; CDR3 protein: CASNKAGDSYNSPLHF; CDR3 DNA: TGTGCCAGCAATAAGGCCGGAGACTCCTATAATTCACCCCTCCACTTT
V gene: TRBV29-1; J gene: TRBJ2-3; clone size: few; D gene: TRBD2; CDR3 protein: CSAGGQNGADTQYF; CDR3 DNA: TGCAGCGCGGGGGGTCAGAATGGGGCAGATACGCAGTATTTT
V gene: TRBV4-3; J gene: TRBJ1-6; clone size: many; D gene: -; CDR3 protein: CASSQDTGSELSLHF; CDR3 DNA: TGCGCCAGCAGCCAAGATACGGGCTCCGAGCTTTCCCTCCACTTT
V gene: TRBV27; J gene: TRBJ1-5; clone size: few; D gene: -; CDR3 protein: CASSLMGGESNQPQHF; CDR3 DNA: TGTGCCAGCAGTTTAATGGGAGGGGAGAGCAATCAGCCCCAGCATTTT
V gene: TRBV27; J gene: TRBJ1-5; clone size: few; D gene: -; CDR3 protein: CASSQVKGPQHF; CDR3 DNA: TGTGCCAGCAGTCAAGTAAAAGGGCCCCAGCATTTT
V gene: TRBV4-1; J gene: TRBJ2-2; clone size: -; D gene: TRBD1; CDR3 protein: CASSQVTGGGGELFF; CDR3 DNA: TGCGCCAGCAGCCAAGTCACAGGGGGCGGCGGGGAGCTGTTTTTT
V gene: TRBV5-1; J gene: TRBJ2-2; clone size: many; D gene: -; CDR3 protein: CASSLGQGELFF; CDR3 DNA: TGCGCCAGCAGCTTGGGACAGGGGGAGCTGTTTTTT
V gene: TRBV7-2; J gene: TRBJ2-2; clone size: many; D gene: -; CDR3 protein: CASSLENTGELFF; CDR3 DNA: TGTGCCAGCAGCTTGGAGAACACCGGGGAGCTGTTTTTT
V gene: TRBV5-1; J gene: TRBJ1-5; clone size: few; D gene: -; CDR3 protein: CASSPRGGMSQPQHF; CDR3 DNA: TGCGCCAGCAGCCCCAGGGGAGGTATGAGTCAGCCCCAGCATTTT
V gene: TRBV18; J gene: TRBJ1-4; clone size: -; D gene: -; CDR3 protein: CASSPGGSEKLFF; CDR3 DNA: TGTGCCAGCTCACCAGGAGGGAGTGAAAAACTGTTTTTT
V gene: TRBV4-3; J gene: TRBJ1-2; clone size: many; D gene: -; CDR3 protein: CASSQDYGKGMVNYGYTF; CDR3 DNA: TGCGCCAGCAGCCAAGATTACGGAAAGGGAATGGTGAACTATGGCTACACCTTC
V gene: TRBV9; J gene: TRBJ1-1; clone size: few; D gene: TRBD1; CDR3 protein: CASSVVEYAQGANREAFF; CDR3 DNA: TGTGCCAGCAGCGTAGTCGAGTATGCACAGGGGGCTAACCGAGAAGCTTTCTTT
V gene: TRBV12-5; J gene: TRBJ2-3; clone size: -; D gene: -; CDR3 protein: CASGSGRGQYF; CDR3 DNA: TGTGCTAGTGGTTCAGGGCGAGGGCAGTATTTT
V gene: TRBV11-2; J gene: TRBJ2-2; clone size: -; D gene: TRBD1; CDR3 protein: CASSSTGTGNTGELFF; CDR3 DNA: TGTGCCAGCAGCTCGACCGGGACAGGGAACACCGGGGAGCTGTTTTTT
V gene: TRBV5-1; J gene: TRBJ2-4; clone size: -; D gene: -; CDR3 protein: CASTWGDQAKNIQYF; CDR3 DNA: TGCGCCAGCACTTGGGGTGATCAGGCCAAAAACATTCAGTACTTC
V gene: TRBV12-3/TRBV12-4; J gene: TRBJ2-3; clone size: few; D gene: -; CDR3 protein: CASTAGLSTDTQYF; CDR3 DNA: TGTGCCAGCACCGCGGGGTTAAGCACAGATACGCAGTATTTT
V gene: TRBV29-1; J gene: TRBJ2-5; clone size: few; D gene: TRBD1; CDR3 protein: CSADRTGMLQETQYF; CDR3 DNA: TGCAGCGCCGATCGGACAGGGATGCTGCAAGAGACCCAGTACTTC
V gene: TRBV5-4; J gene: TRBJ2-3; clone size: few; D gene: TRBD1; CDR3 protein: CASSLLGQSTDTQYF; CDR3 DNA: TGTGCCAGCAGCTTGTTGGGACAGAGCACAGATACGCAGTATTTT
V gene: TRBV5-1; J gene: TRBJ2-1; clone size: few; D gene: TRBD2; CDR3 protein: CASSSLSGGVSNEQFF; CDR3 DNA: TGCGCCAGCAGCTCCCTGAGCGGGGGTGTCTCCAATGAGCAGTTCTTC
V gene: TRBV19; J gene: TRBJ1-2; clone size: -; D gene: -; CDR3 protein: CASFSSREGYTF; CDR3 DNA: TGTGCCAGCTTCTCCTCCAGGGAGGGCTACACCTTC
V gene: TRBV20-1; J gene: TRBJ2-3; clone size: -; D gene: -; CDR3 protein: CSARDLYLSDAERATDTQYF; CDR3 DNA: TGCAGTGCTAGAGATCTTTATCTTTCGGATGCGGAGCGAGCCACAGATACGCAGTATTTT
V gene: TRBV5-6; J gene: TRBJ1-1; clone size: few; D gene: -; CDR3 protein: CASSSVTEAFF; CDR3 DNA: TGTGCCAGCAGCTCCGTAACTGAAGCTTTCTTT
V gene: TRBV4-1; J gene: TRBJ2-7; clone size: -; D gene: TRBD1; CDR3 protein: CASSQPGQSPSQYF; CDR3 DNA: TGCGCCAGCAGCCAACCGGGACAGAGTCCCTCCCAGTACTTC
V gene: TRBV20-1; J gene: TRBJ1-5; clone size: -; D gene: -; CDR3 protein: CSAAGGAEQPQHF; CDR3 DNA: TGCAGTGCCGCTGGGGGGGCGGAACAGCCCCAGCATTTT
V gene: TRBV3-1; J gene: TRBJ1-2; clone size: -; D gene: -; CDR3 protein: CASSQSPPNYGYTF; CDR3 DNA: TGTGCCAGCAGCCAATCCCCACCTAACTATGGCTACACCTTC
V gene: TRBV7-9; J gene: TRBJ1-5; clone size: few; D gene: -; CDR3 protein: CASSSIDTNQPQHF; CDR3 DNA: TGTGCCAGCAGCTCAATTGACACCAATCAGCCCCAGCATTTT
V gene: TRBV29-1; J gene: TRBJ1-2; clone size: many; D gene: -; CDR3 protein: CSVGGGVKWGYTF; CDR3 DNA: TGCAGCGTTGGAGGCGGGGTAAAGTGGGGCTACACCTTC
V gene: TRBV7-2; J gene: TRBJ1-5; clone size: many; D gene: -; CDR3 protein: CASSLNSGRNQPQHF; CDR3 DNA: TGTGCCAGCAGCTTAAACTCGGGACGGAATCAGCCCCAGCATTTT
V gene: TRBV20-1; J gene: TRBJ2-5; clone size: -; D gene: TRBD2; CDR3 protein: CSARDPSGATQETQYF; CDR3 DNA: TGCAGTGCTAGAGATCCAAGCGGGGCCACCCAAGAGACCCAGTACTTC
V gene: TRBV6-5; J gene: TRBJ2-3; clone size: many; D gene: -; CDR3 protein: CASSYVGARSDTQYF; CDR3 DNA: TGTGCCAGCAGTTACGTGGGGGCGAGGTCAGATACGCAGTATTTT
V gene: TRBV6-1; J gene: TRBJ1-2; clone size: -; D gene: -; CDR3 protein: CASSKSGWGYYGYTF; CDR3 DNA: TGTGCCAGCTCCAAATCAGGTTGGGGGTACTATGGCTACACCTTC
V gene: TRBV4-1; J gene: TRBJ2-3; clone size: few; D gene: TRBD1; CDR3 protein: CASSQGGQGIRSARDTQYF; CDR3 DNA: TGCGCCAGCAGCCAAGGGGGACAGGGAATTCGGAGCGCCCGAGATACGCAGTATTTT
V gene: TRBV30; J gene: TRBJ2-1; clone size: few; D gene: -; CDR3 protein: CAWSVNIRYNEQFF; CDR3 DNA: TGTGCCTGGAGTGTAAATATTCGCTACAATGAGCAGTTCTTC
V gene: TRBV5-5; J gene: TRBJ1-1; clone size: few; D gene: TRBD1; CDR3 protein: CASSFGQGGRIKNTEAFF; CDR3 DNA: TGTGCCAGCAGCTTCGGACAGGGTGGACGGATAAAGAACACTGAAGCTTTCTTT
V gene: TRBV6-2/TRBV6-3; J gene: TRBJ2-2; clone size: -; D gene: -; CDR3 protein: CASRRGGGFGGELFF; CDR3 DNA: TGTGCCAGCAGGAGAGGTGGGGGATTCGGCGGGGAGCTGTTTTTT
V gene: TRBV5-5; J gene: TRBJ1-6; clone size: -; D gene: TRBD1; CDR3 protein: CASSPNRGQFVSPLHF; CDR3 DNA: TGTGCCAGCAGCCCAAACAGGGGGCAATTTGTTTCACCCCTCCACTTT
V gene: TRBV5-8; J gene: TRBJ1-1; clone size: few; D gene: TRBD1; CDR3 protein: CASSRGQGAEAFF; CDR3 DNA: TGTGCCAGCAGCAGGGGACAGGGCGCTGAAGCTTTCTTT
V gene: TRBV7-9; J gene: TRBJ1-1; clone size: -; D gene: -; CDR3 protein: CASSLGAVEAFF; CDR3 DNA: TGTGCCAGCAGCTTAGGGGCGGTTGAAGCTTTCTTT
V gene: TRBV9; J gene: TRBJ1-6; clone size: few; D gene: TRBD1; CDR3 protein: CASSPGQGANSPLHF; CDR3 DNA: TGTGCCAGCAGCCCAGGACAGGGGGCGAATTCACCCCTCCACTTT
V gene: TRBV20-1; J gene: TRBJ2-5; clone size: few; D gene: TRBD1; CDR3 protein: CSAKGAQETQYF; CDR3 DNA: TGCAGTGCTAAGGGGGCGCAAGAGACCCAGTACTTC
V gene: TRBV6-2/TRBV6-3; J gene: TRBJ1-5; clone size: -; D gene: -; CDR3 protein: CASSYEGGGNQPQHF; CDR3 DNA: TGTGCCAGCAGTTACGAGGGGGGCGGCAATCAGCCCCAGCATTTT
V gene: TRBV4-3; J gene: TRBJ1-2; clone size: -; D gene: -; CDR3 protein: CASSQDTGRSYGYTF; CDR3 DNA: TGCGCCAGCAGCCAAGATACCGGGAGGAGCTATGGCTACACCTTC